The rows below give T cell receptor beta chains drawn from one sample of a study of technical replicates of blood from several donors. The method was immunoSEQ multiplex PCR; TCRdb's version includes in-frame clones alone and lacks a portion of them. The data contain over 30,000 clones, roughly nine tenths of them singletons. What was sequenced was PBMCs. The source is a human donor in good health. Some clones in this sample may be carry-over from other donors' samples. Both conserved end residues are part of each CDR3. A D gene is named only where the DNA matches it firmly.

j_gene,len,v_gene,d_gene,CDR3aa,CDR3nt
TRBJ2-7,18,TRBV11-2,TRBD2,CASSTGTSGRKPNYEQYF,TGTGCCAGCAGCACGGGGACTAGCGGCCGAAAACCCAACTACGAGCAGTACTTC
TRBJ2-3,16,TRBV5-1,.,CASRLGGSLNTDTQYF,TGCGCCAGCAGATTGGGCGGCAGCCTCAACACAGATACGCAGTATTTT
TRBJ2-5,14,TRBV7-8,TRBD1,CASSLFHRGETQYF,TGTGCCAGCAGCTTATTTCACAGGGGAGAGACCCAGTACTTC
TRBJ2-7,15,TRBV11-2,.,CASSLFKGPYEEQYF,TGTGCCAGCAGCTTATTCAAGGGGCCCTACGAGGAGCAGTACTTC
TRBJ2-3,17,TRBV7-8,.,CASSPQVAPDHTDTQYF,TGTGCCAGCAGCCCCCAGGTTGCGCCAGATCACACAGATACGCAGTATTTT
TRBJ1-5,15,TRBV19,.,CASSRGTDPTQPQHF,TGTGCCAGTAGTCGGGGGACCGACCCAACTCAGCCCCAGCATTTT
TRBJ1-3,15,TRBV7-3,.,CASSLGTGPGNTIYF,TGTGCCAGCAGCTTAGGAACAGGGCCTGGAAACACCATATATTTT
TRBJ2-5,12,TRBV5-1,.,CASSPSQETQYF,TGCGCCAGCAGCCCGTCCCAAGAGACCCAGTACTTC
TRBJ2-5,11,TRBV20-1,.,CSTRDFGTQYF,TGCAGTACGAGGGACTTCGGGACCCAGTACTTC
TRBJ2-7,14,TRBV6-1,TRBD1,CASRTGGPAYEQYF,TGTGCCAGCAGAACAGGGGGACCAGCCTACGAGCAGTACTTC
TRBJ2-3,16,TRBV7-3,.,CASSLNPPQGWDTQYF,TGTGCCAGCAGCTTAAACCCTCCCCAGGGGTGGGATACGCAGTATTTT
TRBJ2-1,15,TRBV7-9,.,CASSATAGSYNEQFF,TGTGCCAGCAGCGCCACAGCGGGCTCCTACAATGAGCAGTTCTTC
TRBJ1-1,13,TRBV6-5,TRBD1,CASRLNRDRVAFF,TGTGCCAGCAGACTGAACCGGGACAGGGTGGCTTTCTTT
TRBJ2-7,15,TRBV4-3,.,CASSQGWRGHYEQYF,TGCGCCAGCAGCCAAGGCTGGCGGGGCCACTACGAGCAGTACTTC
TRBJ2-1,13,TRBV6-6,TRBD1,CASTGTGHNEQFF,TGTGCCAGCACCGGGACAGGGCACAATGAGCAGTTCTTC